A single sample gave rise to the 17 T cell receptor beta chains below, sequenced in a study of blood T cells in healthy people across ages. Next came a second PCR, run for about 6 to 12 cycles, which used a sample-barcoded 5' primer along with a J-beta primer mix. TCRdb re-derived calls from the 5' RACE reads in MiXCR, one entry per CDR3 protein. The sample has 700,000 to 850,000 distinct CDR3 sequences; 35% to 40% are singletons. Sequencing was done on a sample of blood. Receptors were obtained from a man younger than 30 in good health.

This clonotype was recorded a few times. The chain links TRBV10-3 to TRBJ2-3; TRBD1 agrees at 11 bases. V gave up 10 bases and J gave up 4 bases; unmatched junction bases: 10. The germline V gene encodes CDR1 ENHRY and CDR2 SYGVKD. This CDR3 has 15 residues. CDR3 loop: CATTTDRGLADTQYF. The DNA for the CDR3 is TGTGCCACCACCACGGACAGGGGGCTGGCAGATACGCAGTATTTT.

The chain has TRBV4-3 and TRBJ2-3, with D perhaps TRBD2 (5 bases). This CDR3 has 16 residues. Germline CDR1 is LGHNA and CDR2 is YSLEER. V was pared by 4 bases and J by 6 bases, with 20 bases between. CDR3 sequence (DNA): TGCGCCAGCAGCCCTTCTTGGGAGCTTCCCATGGATACGCAGTATTTT. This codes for CASSPSWELPMDTQYF.

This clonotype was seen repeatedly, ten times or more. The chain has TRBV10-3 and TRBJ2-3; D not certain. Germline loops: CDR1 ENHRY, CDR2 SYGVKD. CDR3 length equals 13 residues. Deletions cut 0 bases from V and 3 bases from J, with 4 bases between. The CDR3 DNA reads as TGTGCCATCAGTGAGTCGACGACAGATACGCAGTATTTT. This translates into CAISESTTDTQYF.

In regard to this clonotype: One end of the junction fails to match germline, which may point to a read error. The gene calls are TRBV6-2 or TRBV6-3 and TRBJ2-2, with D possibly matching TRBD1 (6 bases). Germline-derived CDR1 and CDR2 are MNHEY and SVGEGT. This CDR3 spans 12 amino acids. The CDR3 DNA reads TGTGCCAGCAGTGGGGACACCCGGGAGCTGTTTTTT. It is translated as CASSGDTRELFF.

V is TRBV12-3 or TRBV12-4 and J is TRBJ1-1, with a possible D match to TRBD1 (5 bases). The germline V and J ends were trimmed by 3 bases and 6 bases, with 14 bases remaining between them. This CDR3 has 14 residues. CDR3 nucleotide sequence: TGTGCCAGCAGTTTCGGCAGGGTATCCGCTGAAGCTTTCTTT. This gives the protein CASSFGRVSAEAFF.

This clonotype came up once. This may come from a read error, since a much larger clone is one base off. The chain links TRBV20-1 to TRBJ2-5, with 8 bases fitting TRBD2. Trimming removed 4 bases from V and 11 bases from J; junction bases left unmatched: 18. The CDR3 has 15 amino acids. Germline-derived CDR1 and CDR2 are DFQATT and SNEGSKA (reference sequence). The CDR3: CSAKLPGLEHSEQYF. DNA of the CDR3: TGCAGTGCTAAACTTCCGGGACTAGAACACAGTGAGCAGTACTTC.

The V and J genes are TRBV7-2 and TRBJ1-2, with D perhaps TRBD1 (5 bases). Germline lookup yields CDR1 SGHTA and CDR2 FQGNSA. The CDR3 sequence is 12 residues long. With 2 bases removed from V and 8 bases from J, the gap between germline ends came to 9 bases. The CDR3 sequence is CASSLSGWGYTF. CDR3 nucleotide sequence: TGTGCCAGCAGCTTATCAGGGTGGGGCTACACCTTC.

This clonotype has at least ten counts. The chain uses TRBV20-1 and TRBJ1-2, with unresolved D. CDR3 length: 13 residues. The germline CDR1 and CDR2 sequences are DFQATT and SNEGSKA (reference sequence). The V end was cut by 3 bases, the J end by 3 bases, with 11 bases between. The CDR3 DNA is TGCAGTGCTAGTCACACAGCCTACTATGGCTACACCTTC. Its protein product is CSASHTAYYGYTF.

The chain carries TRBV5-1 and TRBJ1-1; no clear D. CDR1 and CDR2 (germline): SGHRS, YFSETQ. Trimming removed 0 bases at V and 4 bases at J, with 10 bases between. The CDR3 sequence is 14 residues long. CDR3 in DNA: TGCGCCAGCAGCTTGGCCTCGCAGAGCACTGAAGCTTTCTTT. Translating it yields CASSLASQSTEAFF.

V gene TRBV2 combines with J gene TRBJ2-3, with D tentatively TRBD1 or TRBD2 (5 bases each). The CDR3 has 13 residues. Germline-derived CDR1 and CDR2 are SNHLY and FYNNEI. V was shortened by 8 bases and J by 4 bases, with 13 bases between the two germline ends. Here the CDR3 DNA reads TGTGCCAGCCGGGCAGGGACCGCAGATACGCAGTATTTT. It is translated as CASRAGTADTQYF. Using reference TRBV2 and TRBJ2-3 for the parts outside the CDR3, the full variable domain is EPEVTQTPSHQVTQMGQEVILRCVPISNHLYFYWYRQILGQKVEFLVSFYNNEISEKSEIFDDQFSVERPDGSNFTLKIRSTKLEDSAMYFCASRAGTADTQYFGPGTRLTVL.

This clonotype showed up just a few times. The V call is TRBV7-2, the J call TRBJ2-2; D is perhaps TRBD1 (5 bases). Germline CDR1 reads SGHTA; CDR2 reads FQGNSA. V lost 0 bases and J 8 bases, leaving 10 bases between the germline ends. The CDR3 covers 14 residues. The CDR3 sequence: CASSLAWGPGELFF. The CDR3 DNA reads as TGTGCCAGCAGCTTAGCGTGGGGCCCGGGGGAGCTGTTTTTT.

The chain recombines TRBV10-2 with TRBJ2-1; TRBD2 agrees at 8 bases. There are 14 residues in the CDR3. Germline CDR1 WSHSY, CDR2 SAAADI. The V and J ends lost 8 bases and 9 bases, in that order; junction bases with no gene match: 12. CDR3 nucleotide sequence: TGCGCCAGCCGCCTGCCCGGGGGGGTTCCTGAGCAGTTCTTC. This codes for CASRLPGGVPEQFF.

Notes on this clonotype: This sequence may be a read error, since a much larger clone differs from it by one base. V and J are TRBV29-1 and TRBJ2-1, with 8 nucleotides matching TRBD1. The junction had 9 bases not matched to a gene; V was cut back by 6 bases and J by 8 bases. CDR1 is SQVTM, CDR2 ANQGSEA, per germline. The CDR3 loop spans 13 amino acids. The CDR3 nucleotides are TGCAGCGTGGCGACAGGGGATTACGATGAGCAGTTCTTC. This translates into CSVATGDYDEQFF.

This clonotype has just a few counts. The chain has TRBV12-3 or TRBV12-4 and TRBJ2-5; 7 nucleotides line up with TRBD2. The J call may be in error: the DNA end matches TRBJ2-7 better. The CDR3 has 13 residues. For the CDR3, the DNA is TGTGCCAGCAGTTTTGGGGGGGGATACGAGCAGTACTTC. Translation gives CASSFGGGYEQYF.

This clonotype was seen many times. The CDR3 region is CASSLRGERKETQYF. The CDR3, as DNA: TGTGCCAGCAGCTTAAGAGGGGAGCGGAAAGAGACCCAGTACTTC. The chain couples TRBV7-6 to TRBJ2-5, with D perhaps given as TRBD1 or TRBD2 (5 bases each). The V gene's germline CDR1 is SGHVS and CDR2 FNYEAQ. V was trimmed by 2 bases and J by 3 bases, leaving 13 bases between them. The CDR3 is made up of 15 amino acids.

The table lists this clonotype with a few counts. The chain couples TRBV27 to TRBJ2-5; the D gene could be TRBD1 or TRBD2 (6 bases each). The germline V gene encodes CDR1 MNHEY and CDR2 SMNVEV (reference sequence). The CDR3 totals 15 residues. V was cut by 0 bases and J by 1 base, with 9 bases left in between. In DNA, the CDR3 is TGTGCCAGCAGTTTATCTTGGGGGGCCCAAGAGACCCAGTACTTC. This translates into CASSLSWGAQETQYF.

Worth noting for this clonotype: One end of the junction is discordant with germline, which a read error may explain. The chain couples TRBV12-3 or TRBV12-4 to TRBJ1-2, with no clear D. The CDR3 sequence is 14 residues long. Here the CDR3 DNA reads TGTGCCAGCAGTTTTCAGGAGGCTAACGATGGCTACACCTTC. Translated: CASSFQEANDGYTF.